These T cell receptor beta chains were read from a single sample in a study of blood T cell repertoires in COVID-19. Some clones are missing from TCRdb's copy, which holds only in-frame ones; the method was immunoSEQ multiplex PCR. The sample yields around 250,000 clones, 70% to 90% seen once. The sample comprised PBMCs or T cells enriched from blood (not recorded which). The origin of the receptors is a woman aged 45-59 years who had recovered from COVID-19. The CDR3 runs from the conserved cysteine through the conserved F or W. The D gene is left open where the match is weak. The size entry is marked missing in some rows and otherwise reads once, few, many or a size class.

V gene: TRBV7-9
J gene: TRBJ2-7
clone size: few
D gene: .
CDR3 DNA: TGTGCCAGCAGCGGCAGAGGGGGTAGCAAGAGCTCCTACGAGCAGTACTTC
CDR3 protein: CASSGRGGSKSSYEQYF

V gene: TRBV9
J gene: TRBJ2-3
clone size: .
D gene: TRBD2
CDR3 DNA: TGTGCCAGCAGCGTAATGGGTTCGGGAGGAACCACAGATACGCAGTATTTT
CDR3 protein: CASSVMGSGGTTDTQYF

V gene: TRBV9
J gene: TRBJ1-1
clone size: once
D gene: .
CDR3 DNA: TGTGCCAGCAGCGTTTCCCCAAACACTGAAGCTTTCTTT
CDR3 protein: CASSVSPNTEAFF

V gene: TRBV6-5
J gene: TRBJ1-4
clone size: .
D gene: TRBD1
CDR3 DNA: TGTGCCAGCAGTTACCGCGACAGGGCAGGTATACTGTTTTTT
CDR3 protein: CASSYRDRAGILFF

V gene: TRBV15
J gene: TRBJ2-1
clone size: .
D gene: .
CDR3 DNA: TGTGCCACCAGCGTGCTGCGGGGATATGAGCAGTTCTTC
CDR3 protein: CATSVLRGYEQFF

V gene: TRBV7-2
J gene: TRBJ1-2
clone size: .
D gene: .
CDR3 DNA: TGTGCCAGCAGCCCGTGGACGGGAAACTATGGCTACACCTTC
CDR3 protein: CASSPWTGNYGYTF

V gene: TRBV10-3
J gene: TRBJ2-1
clone size: .
D gene: TRBD2
CDR3 DNA: TGTGCCATCAGTGAGTCGACGGTAGCGGGAGTTAAGTTCTTC
CDR3 protein: CAISESTVAGVKFF

V gene: TRBV9
J gene: TRBJ2-1
clone size: .
D gene: TRBD2
CDR3 DNA: TGTGCCAGCAGCGTAGAGGGGCTAGCGGGAGGTTTCTACAATGAGCAGTTCTTC
CDR3 protein: CASSVEGLAGGFYNEQFF

V gene: TRBV19
J gene: TRBJ1-4
clone size: .
D gene: .
CDR3 DNA: TGTGCCAGTAGTATAGCGGAAGGGGCTAATGAAAAACTGTTTTTT
CDR3 protein: CASSIAEGANEKLFF

V gene: TRBV5-1
J gene: TRBJ1-1
clone size: .
D gene: TRBD1
CDR3 DNA: TGCGCCAGCAGCTTCCGCCATGGGACAGGGGGCGCCGGGTTGAATGAAGCTTTCTTT
CDR3 protein: CASSFRHGTGGAGLNEAFF

V gene: TRBV6-2/TRBV6-3
J gene: TRBJ1-1
clone size: .
D gene: .
CDR3 DNA: TGTGCCAGCAGTTCAACAGGGTACACTGAAGCTTTCTTT
CDR3 protein: CASSSTGYTEAFF

V gene: TRBV3-1/TRBV3-2
J gene: TRBJ1-4
clone size: .
D gene: TRBD1
CDR3 DNA: TGTGCCAGCAGCACAGGGACAGCTAATGAAAAACTGTTTTTT
CDR3 protein: CASSTGTANEKLFF

V gene: TRBV18
J gene: TRBJ2-5
clone size: few
D gene: .
CDR3 DNA: TGTGCCAGCTCACCACCGTTCGGTTCGGAGACCCAGTACTTC
CDR3 protein: CASSPPFGSETQYF

V gene: TRBV5-6
J gene: TRBJ2-7
clone size: once
D gene: .
CDR3 DNA: TGTGCCAGCAGCTTACGCGGAATCGGGACACAGTACTTC
CDR3 protein: CASSLRGIGTQYF

V gene: TRBV18
J gene: TRBJ2-1
clone size: .
D gene: TRBD1
CDR3 DNA: TGTGCCAGCTCACCACCGGGACAGGGATACAATGAGCAGTTCTTC
CDR3 protein: CASSPPGQGYNEQFF